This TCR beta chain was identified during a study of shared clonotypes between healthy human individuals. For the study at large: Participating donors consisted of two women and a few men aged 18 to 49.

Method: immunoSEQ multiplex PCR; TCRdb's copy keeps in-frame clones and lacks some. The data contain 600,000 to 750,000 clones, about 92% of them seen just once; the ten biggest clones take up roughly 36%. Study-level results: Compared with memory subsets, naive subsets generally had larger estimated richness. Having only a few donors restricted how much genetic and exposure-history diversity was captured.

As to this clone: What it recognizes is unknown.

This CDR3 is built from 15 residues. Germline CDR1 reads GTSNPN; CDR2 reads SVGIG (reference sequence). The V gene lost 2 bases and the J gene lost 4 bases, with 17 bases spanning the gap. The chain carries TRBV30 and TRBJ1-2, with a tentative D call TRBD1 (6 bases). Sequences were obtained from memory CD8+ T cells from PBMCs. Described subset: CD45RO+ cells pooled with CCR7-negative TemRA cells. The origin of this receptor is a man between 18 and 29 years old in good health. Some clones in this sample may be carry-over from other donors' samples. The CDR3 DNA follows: TGTGCCTGGAGTCCAACGAGGGGGGCGACCTATGGCTACACCTTC. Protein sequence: CAWSPTRGATYGYTF. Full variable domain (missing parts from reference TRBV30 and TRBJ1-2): SQTIHQWPATLVQPVGSPLSLECTVEGTSNPNLYWYRQAAGRGLQLLFYSVGIGQISSEVPQNLSASRPQDRQFILSSKKLLLSDSGFYLCAWSPTRGATYGYTFGSGTRLTVV.